The 2 T cell receptor beta chains below all came from one sample that was sequenced in a study of blood T cell repertoires in COVID-19 (dated by TCRdb to the early 2020s). To prepare the library, the immunoSEQ multiplex PCR assay was applied. The table comes from immuneACCESS by way of TCRdb, which keeps in-frame sequences with V and J called. Part of the clones is missing from these tables; in studies checked, under half for an unresolved V gene and the rest for unknown reasons. The table for this sample lists some 70,000 clones; 91% of them were counted only once. Around 12% of the sample comes from the top ten. Input material: peripheral blood. The receptor set was obtained from a human donor with active COVID-19. The donor label of this sample is uncertain.

This CDR3 is CASSQDPGQLNEKLFF. DNA of the CDR3: TGTGCCAGCAGCCAAGACCCCGGACAGCTGAATGAAAAACTGTTTTTT. The chain couples TRBV3-1 (or the pseudogene TRBV3-2) to TRBJ1-4; tentative D call: TRBD1 (6 bases). CDR3 length: 16 amino acids. Trimming took 0 bases from V and 5 from J, leaving 13 bases between them. The germline V gene has CDR1 LGHDT and CDR2 YNNKEL (reference sequence).

The V and J genes are TRBV7-2 and TRBJ1-6; D gene uncertain. The CDR3 extends over 15 amino acids. Trimming took off 6 bases at V and 0 bases at J, with 9 bases between the two ends. Germline loops: CDR1 SGHTA, CDR2 FQGNSA. CDR3 bases: TGTGCCAGCAGTTTCGACTACTCCTATAATTCACCCCTCCACTTT. Its translation is CASSFDYSYNSPLHF.